The sequence of this T cell receptor (beta chain) was determined in a study of control samples from healthy donors and cancer patients. Produced via immunoSEQ multiplex PCR; TCRdb's table is partial and in-frame only. The sample consists of 70,000 to 95,000 clones, about nine tenths of them appearing once. The sequence was collected from a woman aged 30 to 39 in good health. The sequencing sample was made of blood.

The CDR3 sequence is CASSGGLAGVSIQYF. The CDR3 coding sequence is TGTGCCAGTAGTGGAGGACTAGCGGGAGTTAGCATTCAGTACTTC. The gene calls are TRBV19 and TRBJ2-4, with 13 bases fitting TRBD2. The ends lost 5 bases at V and 9 bases at J; junction bases unmatched: 7. Germline V gene sequence: CDR1 LNHDA, CDR2 SQIVND (reference sequence). The CDR3 extends over 15 amino acids.